The 22 T cell receptor beta chains listed next were all sequenced from one sample in a study of T cell responses to AZD1222 COVID-19 vaccine. Generated by immunoSEQ multiplex PCR, the TCRdb table keeps only in-frame clones and is missing some. The sample has 65,000 to 70,000 clones, about 80% seen once; the top ten hold 9% to 14%. Material: peripheral blood, obtained on day 0 of AZD1222 vaccination. The receptor source for this set is an adult in good health.

This clone was detected only once. The V gene is TRBV5-4, the J gene TRBJ1-6, with no clear D. The V end was cut by 3 bases, the J end by 11 bases, with 15 bases between. Germline V CDR1 and CDR2: SGHNT, YYREEE (reference sequence). The length of the CDR3 is 14 residues. The CDR3 loop reads CASSSEGRGTPLHF. As DNA, the CDR3 is TGTGCCAGCAGCTCGGAAGGAAGAGGGACACCCCTCCACTTT.

The chain carries TRBV5-1 and TRBJ2-1; 15 positions agree with TRBD2. After removal of 4 bases from V and 7 bases from J, the junction contained 3 bases not matched to a gene. The CDR3 has 15 residues. Germline V CDR1 and CDR2: SGHRS, YFSETQ. Here the CDR3 reads CASSQGLAGGNEQFF. As DNA, the CDR3 is TGCGCCAGCAGCCAGGGACTAGCGGGGGGTAATGAGCAGTTCTTC.

The chain carries TRBV30 and TRBJ2-7; D is possibly TRBD1 (6 bases). The CDR3 loop spans 15 amino acids. CDR1 GTSNPN and CDR2 SVGIG come from the germline V gene (reference sequence). V was clipped by 4 bases and J by 2 bases, with 18 bases between them. DNA for the CDR3: TGTGCCTGGACCCGACCGAGACAGGCTACCTACGAGCAGTACTTC. This encodes CAWTRPRQATYEQYF.

The rearrangement joins TRBV27 to TRBJ1-6; D is unclear. Germline V gene data show CDR1 as MNHEY and CDR2 as SMNVEV (reference sequence). The CDR3 contains 14 residues. Trimming took off 4 bases at V and 9 bases at J, with 13 bases between the two ends. The CDR3 spells CASSSLGGPSPLHF. The CDR3 DNA is TGTGCCAGCAGTTCCCTGGGCGGCCCTTCACCCCTCCACTTT.

The chain has TRBV6-5 and TRBJ1-2, with unresolved D. Germline assignment: CDR1 MNHEY and CDR2 SVGAGI. The CDR3 spans 14 residues. With 3 bases removed from V and 0 bases from J, the gap between germline ends came to 8 bases. The CDR3 loop is CASSYGVANYGYTF. The DNA of the CDR3 is TGTGCCAGCAGTTATGGAGTTGCTAACTATGGCTACACCTTC.

This clone was recorded a few times. This sequence joins TRBV6-2 or TRBV6-3 and TRBJ2-3, with D hard to call. V gave up 2 bases and J gave up 2 bases, with 26 bases separating them. There are 20 residues in the CDR3. The germline V gene has CDR1 MNHEY and CDR2 SVGEGT. The CDR3 sequence: CASSYVRSELRDPFTDTQYF. In nucleotides, the CDR3 is TGTGCCAGCAGTTACGTCCGATCCGAGTTAAGGGATCCTTTCACAGATACGCAGTATTTT.

This sequence joins TRBV3-1 (or the pseudogene TRBV3-2) and TRBJ2-3, with a weak D call TRBD1 (6 bases). The V gene lost 4 bases and the J gene lost 8 bases, with 13 bases spanning the gap. Per germline, CDR1 LGHDT and CDR2 YNNKEL (reference sequence). The CDR3 totals 13 residues. This CDR3 reads CASSRGPQGTQYF. In DNA form, the CDR3 reads TGTGCCAGCAGCCGCGGACCACAGGGTACGCAGTATTTT.

The chain employs TRBV5-4 and TRBJ2-7; 9 nucleotides align to TRBD1. This CDR3 contains 14 residues. The junction had 2 bases not matched to a gene; V was cut back by 2 bases and J by 2 bases. The V gene's germline CDR1 is SGHNT and CDR2 YYREEE (reference sequence). The CDR3 sequence: CASSFGDRAYEQYF. The CDR3 bases are TGTGCCAGCAGCTTTGGGGACAGGGCCTACGAGCAGTACTTC.

This rearrangement joins TRBV7-3 to TRBJ2-6; D is unclear. The CDR3 loop spans 15 amino acids. V gave up 4 bases and J gave up 0 bases, with 7 bases separating them. Germline CDR1 reads SGHTA; CDR2 reads FQGTGA. The CDR3, as DNA: TGTGCCAGCAGCTCTTATGGCTCTGGGGCCAACGTCCTGACTTTC. It yields the protein CASSSYGSGANVLTF.

The V gene is TRBV27, the J gene TRBJ2-1; 15 bases agree with TRBD2. From germline, CDR1 is MNHEY and CDR2 SMNVEV (reference sequence). Trimming at V came to 5 bases and at J to 8 bases, leaving 7 bases not matched to a gene. This CDR3 comprises 16 residues. DNA of the CDR3: TGTGCCAGCAGTCCCCCCGGACTAGCGGGGGGGGATGAGCAGTTCTTC. This codes for CASSPPGLAGGDEQFF.

The rearrangement links TRBV7-8 to TRBJ2-5; D uncertain. The germline V and J ends were trimmed by 5 bases and 3 bases, with 10 bases remaining between them. Germline CDR1 and CDR2: SGHVS and FQNEAQ. The CDR3 consists of 13 residues. The CDR3 is CASSAGPEETQYF. DNA of the CDR3: TGTGCCAGCAGCGCCGGGCCCGAAGAGACCCAGTACTTC.

The J gene is TRBJ2-5, the V gene TRBV7-9; 7 bases map to TRBD1. J was trimmed by 5 bases and V by 5 bases; bases with no gene match: 11. In germline, CDR1 is SEHNR, CDR2 FQNEAQ (reference sequence). The CDR3 spans 15 residues. CDR3 sequence reads: CASSLKIGQEETQYF. For the CDR3, the DNA is TGTGCCAGCAGCCTCAAAATAGGACAGGAGGAGACCCAGTACTTC. Full variable domain (rest looked up from reference TRBV7-9 and TRBJ2-5): DTGVSQNPRHKITKRGQNVTFRCDPISEHNRLYWYRQTLGQGPEFLTYFQNEAQLEKSRLLSDRFSAERPKGSFSTLEIQRTEQGDSAMYLCASSLKIGQEETQYFGPGTRLLVL.

This clone was picked up one time. The CDR3 DNA reads TGTGCCAGCTCACTTATGGGCAGGGAGGAAGCTTTCTTT. Its protein product is CASSLMGREEAFF. The chain employs TRBV18 and TRBJ1-1, with D possibly TRBD1 on 5 matching bases. Trimming left V 4 bases short and J 8 bases short, with 14 bases between. The CDR3 extends over 13 amino acids. Looked up from germline, CDR1 is KGHSH and CDR2 is LQKENI.

The gene calls are TRBV18 and TRBJ2-5; 8 positions agree with TRBD1. The V and J ends lost 6 bases and 5 bases, in that order; junction bases with no gene match: 5. In germline, CDR1 is KGHSH, CDR2 LQKENI. The CDR3 contains 13 residues. Here the CDR3 DNA reads TGTGCCAGCTCCAGGGGGCACGGGGAGACCCAGTACTTC. Translated: CASSRGHGETQYF.

This clone came up a few times. The V gene is TRBV5-1, the J gene TRBJ1-3; D possibly corresponds to TRBD1 (5 bases). The ends were cut back, 2 bases at V and 4 bases at J, with 13 bases in the middle. This CDR3 contains 15 residues. CDR1 and CDR2 (germline): SGHRS, YFSETQ. The CDR3 loop is CASSLEQARGNTIYF. The CDR3 bases are TGCGCCAGCAGCTTAGAACAGGCCAGAGGAAACACCATATATTTT.

This rearrangement joins TRBV4-1 to TRBJ2-1; 7 positions match TRBD2. V gave up 0 bases and J gave up 4 bases; unmatched junction bases: 6. The CDR3 extends over 16 amino acids. CDR1 and CDR2 from the germline V gene are MGHRA and YSYEKL. The CDR3 DNA reads TGCGCCAGCAGCCAAGATGGGAGGGGACGGTACAATGAGCAGTTCTTC. Protein: CASSQDGRGRYNEQFF.

This chain links TRBV6-5 with TRBJ2-6, with a possible D match to TRBD1 (5 bases). There are 15 residues in the CDR3. V gave up 6 bases and J gave up 1 base, with 10 bases separating them. Germline V gene lookup returns CDR1 MNHEY and CDR2 SVGAGI. CDR3 in amino acids: CASSTGDSGANVLTF. The DNA for the CDR3 is TGTGCCAGCAGCACAGGAGATTCTGGGGCCAACGTCCTGACTTTC.

J is TRBJ1-2 and V is TRBV29-1; D is possibly TRBD1 (6 bases). V was trimmed by 0 bases and J by 2 bases, leaving 13 bases between them. Germline loops: CDR1 SQVTM, CDR2 ANQGSEA. This CDR3 region has 15 residues. This CDR3 reads CSVEEDSTGNYGYTF. Written as DNA, the CDR3 is TGCAGCGTTGAAGAAGACTCTACAGGGAACTATGGCTACACCTTC.

The rearrangement uses TRBV5-1 and TRBJ2-5; 9 bases are a match to TRBD2. Germline lookup yields CDR1 SGHRS and CDR2 YFSETQ. The CDR3 contains 17 residues. V lost 6 bases, J lost 2 bases, and 14 bases stayed unmatched. The DNA of the CDR3 is TGCGCCAGCACCCCCTCCGAAATCCTAGCGGGGCAAGAGACCCAGTACTTC. Translating gives CASTPSEILAGQETQYF.

The chain recombines TRBV2 with TRBJ1-2, with D hard to call. Looked up from germline, CDR1 is SNHLY and CDR2 is FYNNEI. The CDR3 has 11 residues. V was pared by 3 bases and J by 5 bases, with 4 bases between. The CDR3 nucleotides are TGTGCCAGCAGTGAGGGGTATGGCTACACCTTC. Translated: CASSEGYGYTF.

The sample holds one count of this clone. The V gene is TRBV21-1, the J gene TRBJ1-1. TRBV21-1 is noted as a pseudogene. The CDR3 has 16 residues. The CDR3 sequence is CASSKREGDSAAEAFF. CDR3 nucleotide sequence: TGTGCCAGCAGCAAAAGAGAAGGCGATTCCGCCGCTGAAGCTTTCTTT.

The J gene is TRBJ1-1, the V gene TRBV11-3, with 8 bases matching TRBD1. This CDR3 is built from 16 residues. The ends lost 0 bases at V and 8 bases at J; junction bases unmatched: 11. CDR1 and CDR2 from the germline V gene are SGHNT and YENEEA. The DNA for the CDR3 is TGTGCCAGCAGCTTAGATATCGGACAGGGTCGTCTAGAAGCTTTCTTT. Protein product: CASSLDIGQGRLEAFF.